This record concerns one TCR beta chain sequence. RNA transcripts served as template for amplifying TCR beta CDR3 sequences. Investigators did first-round RT-PCR with HTBI primers, then second-round multiplex PCR. TCRdb re-called the multiplex PCR reads with MiXCR, one entry per CDR3 protein. The sample carries almost 750,000 distinct CDR3 sequences, 40% recorded once. The CDR3 consists of 13 residues. V shed 4 bases and J shed 4 bases, with 7 bases lying between them. From germline, CDR1 is MGHDK and CDR2 SYGVNS. The data were obtained in a study of Graves' ophthalmopathy and Graves' hyperthyroidism. About the research overall: The blood sample was drawn at first diagnosis and before any treatment.

The sample comprised peripheral blood. The sequence was obtained from an adult man with Graves' ophthalmopathy. This rearrangement joins TRBV25-1 to TRBJ2-2; D gene uncertain. The DNA for the CDR3 is TGTGCCAGCAGTGCTAGAACCACCGGGGAGCTGTTTTTT. It specifies CASSARTTGELFF.